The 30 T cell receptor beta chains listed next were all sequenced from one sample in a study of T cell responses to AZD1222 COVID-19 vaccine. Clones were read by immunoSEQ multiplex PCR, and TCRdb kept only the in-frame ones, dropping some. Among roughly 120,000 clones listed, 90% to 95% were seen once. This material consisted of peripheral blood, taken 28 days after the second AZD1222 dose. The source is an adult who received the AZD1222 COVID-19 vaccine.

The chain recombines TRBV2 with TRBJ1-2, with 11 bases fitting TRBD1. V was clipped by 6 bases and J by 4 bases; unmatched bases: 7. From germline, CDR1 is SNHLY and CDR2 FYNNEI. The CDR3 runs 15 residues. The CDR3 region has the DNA TGTGCCAGCAGAAGGGACAGGGGGTTCCTCTATGGCTACACCTTC. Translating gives CASRRDRGFLYGYTF.

The DNA for the CDR3 is TGTGCCAGCAGCACATTTCGGGAAGGGAAGGGCACTGAAGCTTTCTTT. It specifies CASSTFREGKGTEAFF. The genes are TRBV11-2 and TRBJ1-1, with no clear D. Germline loops: CDR1 SGHAT, CDR2 FQNNGV. Deletions cut 5 bases from V and 4 bases from J, with 20 bases between. This CDR3 is 16 amino acids long.

This CDR3 is CASSYSSAGARTF. In DNA form, the CDR3 reads TGTGCCAGCAGTTACTCGAGTGCGGGGGCTCGAACCTTC. The chain links TRBV6-5 to TRBJ1-2; D is perhaps TRBD1 (6 bases). CDR1 MNHEY and CDR2 SVGAGI come from the germline V gene. V lost 0 bases, J lost 14 bases, and 16 bases lay in between. The CDR3 has 13 residues.

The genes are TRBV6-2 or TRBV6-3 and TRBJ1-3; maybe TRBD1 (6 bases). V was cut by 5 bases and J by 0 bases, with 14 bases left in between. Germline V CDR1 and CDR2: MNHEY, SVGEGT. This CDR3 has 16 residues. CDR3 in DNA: TGTGCCAGCAGTCCACGACAGGAGACCTCTGGAAACACCATATATTTT. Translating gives CASSPRQETSGNTIYF.

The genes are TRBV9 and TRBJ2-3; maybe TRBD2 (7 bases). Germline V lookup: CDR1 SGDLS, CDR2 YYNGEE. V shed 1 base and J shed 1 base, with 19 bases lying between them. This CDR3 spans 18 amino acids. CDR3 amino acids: CASSVTGEGGLRTDTQYF. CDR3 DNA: TGTGCCAGCAGCGTAACGGGAGAGGGGGGGCTCCGCACAGATACGCAGTATTTT.

The CDR3 loop reads CASSVGQGAYEQYF. The CDR3 DNA reads TGTGCCAGCAGCGTCGGACAGGGAGCCTACGAGCAGTACTTC. V gene TRBV7-9 combines with J gene TRBJ2-7; 8 nucleotides match TRBD1. The CDR3 totals 14 residues. V lost 5 bases to trimming and J lost 2 bases; unmatched junction nucleotides: 5. Germline assignment: CDR1 SEHNR and CDR2 FQNEAQ (reference sequence). Variable domain in full (rest from reference TRBV7-9 and TRBJ2-7): DTGVSQNPRHKITKRGQNVTFRCDPISEHNRLYWYRQTLGQGPEFLTYFQNEAQLEKSRLLSDRFSAERPKGSFSTLEIQRTEQGDSAMYLCASSVGQGAYEQYFGPGTRLTVT.

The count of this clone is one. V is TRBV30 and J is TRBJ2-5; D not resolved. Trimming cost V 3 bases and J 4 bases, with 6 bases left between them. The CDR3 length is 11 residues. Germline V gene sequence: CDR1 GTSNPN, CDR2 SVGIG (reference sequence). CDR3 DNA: TGTGCCTGGAGGGTGGGAGAGACCCAGTACTTC. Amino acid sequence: CAWRVGETQYF. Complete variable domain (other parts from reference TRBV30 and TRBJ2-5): SQTIHQWPATLVQPVGSPLSLECTVEGTSNPNLYWYRQAAGRGLQLLFYSVGIGQISSEVPQNLSASRPQDRQFILSSKKLLLSDSGFYLCAWRVGETQYFGPGTRLLVL.

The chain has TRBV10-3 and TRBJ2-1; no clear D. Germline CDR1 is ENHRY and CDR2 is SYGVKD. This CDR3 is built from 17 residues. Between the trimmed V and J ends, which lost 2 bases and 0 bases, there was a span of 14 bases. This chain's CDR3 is CAISEGGRASSYNEQFF. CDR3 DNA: TGTGCCATCAGTGAGGGTGGGCGCGCTAGCTCCTACAATGAGCAGTTCTTC.

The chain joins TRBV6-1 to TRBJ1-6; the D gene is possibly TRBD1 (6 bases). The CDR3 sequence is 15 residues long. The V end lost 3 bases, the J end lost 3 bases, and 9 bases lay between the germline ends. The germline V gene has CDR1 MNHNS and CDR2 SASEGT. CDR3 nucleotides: TGTGCCAGCAGTGAGGGACAATTCTATAATTCACCCCTCCACTTT. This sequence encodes CASSEGQFYNSPLHF.

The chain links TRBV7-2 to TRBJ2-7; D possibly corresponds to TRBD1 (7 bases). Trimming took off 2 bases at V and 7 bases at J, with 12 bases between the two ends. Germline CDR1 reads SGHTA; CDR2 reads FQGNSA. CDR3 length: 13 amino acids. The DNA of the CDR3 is TGTGCCAGCAGCTTAAGGGGGCGGGGAGAGCAGTACTTC. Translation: CASSLRGRGEQYF.

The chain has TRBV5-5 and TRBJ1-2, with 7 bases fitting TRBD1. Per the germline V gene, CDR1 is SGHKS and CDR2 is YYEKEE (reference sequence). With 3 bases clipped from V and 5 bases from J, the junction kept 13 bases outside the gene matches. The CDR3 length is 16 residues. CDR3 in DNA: TGTGCCAGCAGCTACGGGGACGACAGACAGGGATATGGCTACACCTTC. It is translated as CASSYGDDRQGYGYTF.

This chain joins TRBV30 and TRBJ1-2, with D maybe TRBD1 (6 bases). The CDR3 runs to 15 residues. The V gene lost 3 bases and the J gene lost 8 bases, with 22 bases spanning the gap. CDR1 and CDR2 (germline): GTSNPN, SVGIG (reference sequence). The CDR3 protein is CAWRGTGTSMWGYTF. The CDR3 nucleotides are TGTGCCTGGAGGGGGACCGGGACATCAATGTGGGGCTACACCTTC.

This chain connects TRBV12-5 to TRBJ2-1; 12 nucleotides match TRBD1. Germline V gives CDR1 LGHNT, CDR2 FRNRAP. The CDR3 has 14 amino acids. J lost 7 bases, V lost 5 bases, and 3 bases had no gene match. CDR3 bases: TGTGCTAGTGGTCCGGGACAGGGGGCGAATGAGCAGTTCTTC. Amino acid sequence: CASGPGQGANEQFF.

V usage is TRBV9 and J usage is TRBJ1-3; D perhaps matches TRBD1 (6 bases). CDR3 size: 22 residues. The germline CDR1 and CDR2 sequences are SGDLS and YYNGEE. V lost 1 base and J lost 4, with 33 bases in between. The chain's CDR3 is CASSVNSADEGSAGEWGNTIYF. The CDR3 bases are TGTGCCAGCAGCGTAAACTCCGCCGATGAGGGGTCGGCAGGGGAGTGGGGAAACACCATATATTTT.

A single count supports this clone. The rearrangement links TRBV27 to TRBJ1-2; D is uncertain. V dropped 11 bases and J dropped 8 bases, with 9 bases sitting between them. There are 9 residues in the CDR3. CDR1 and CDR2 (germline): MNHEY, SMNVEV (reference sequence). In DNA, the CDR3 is TGTGCCCTCCTGCGGGGCTACACCTTC. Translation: CALLRGYTF.

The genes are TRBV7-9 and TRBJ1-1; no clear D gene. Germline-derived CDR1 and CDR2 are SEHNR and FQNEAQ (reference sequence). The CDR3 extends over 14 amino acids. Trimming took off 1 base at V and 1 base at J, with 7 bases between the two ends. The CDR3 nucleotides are TGTGCCAGCAGCTTAGTAGAGTCGAACACTGAAGCTTTCTTT. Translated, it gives CASSLVESNTEAFF.

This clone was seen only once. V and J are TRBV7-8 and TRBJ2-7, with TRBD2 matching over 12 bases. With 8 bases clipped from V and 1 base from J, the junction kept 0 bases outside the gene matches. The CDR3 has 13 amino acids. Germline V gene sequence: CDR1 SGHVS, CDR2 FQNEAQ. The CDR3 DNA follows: TGTGCCAGCGGACTAGCGGGGTCCTACGAGCAGTACTTC. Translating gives CASGLAGSYEQYF.

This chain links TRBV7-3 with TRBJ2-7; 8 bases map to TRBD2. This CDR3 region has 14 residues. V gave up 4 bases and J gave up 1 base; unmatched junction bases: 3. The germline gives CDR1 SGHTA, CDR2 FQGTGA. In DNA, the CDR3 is TGTGCCAGCAGCTCCGGGGGGGCTTCCTACGAGCAGTACTTC. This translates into CASSSGGASYEQYF.

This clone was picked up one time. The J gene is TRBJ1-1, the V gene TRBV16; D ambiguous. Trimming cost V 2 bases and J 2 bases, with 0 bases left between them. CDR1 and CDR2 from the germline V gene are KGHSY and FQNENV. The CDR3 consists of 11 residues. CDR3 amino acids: CASSQNTEAFF. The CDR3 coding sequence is TGTGCCAGCAGCCAAAACACTGAAGCTTTCTTT.

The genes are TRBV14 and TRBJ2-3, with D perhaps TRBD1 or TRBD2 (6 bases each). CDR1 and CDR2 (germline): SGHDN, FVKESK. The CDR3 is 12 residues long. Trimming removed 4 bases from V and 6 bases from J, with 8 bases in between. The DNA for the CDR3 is TGTGCCAGCAGCCCGGGGGCTGATACGCAGTATTTT. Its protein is CASSPGADTQYF.

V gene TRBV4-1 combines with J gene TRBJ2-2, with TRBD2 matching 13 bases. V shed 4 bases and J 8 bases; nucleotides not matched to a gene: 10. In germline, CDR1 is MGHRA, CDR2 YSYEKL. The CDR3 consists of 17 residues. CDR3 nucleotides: TGCGCCAGCAGCCGCGGACTAGCGGGAGCCTACGCGGGGGAGCTGTTTTTT. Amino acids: CASSRGLAGAYAGELFF.

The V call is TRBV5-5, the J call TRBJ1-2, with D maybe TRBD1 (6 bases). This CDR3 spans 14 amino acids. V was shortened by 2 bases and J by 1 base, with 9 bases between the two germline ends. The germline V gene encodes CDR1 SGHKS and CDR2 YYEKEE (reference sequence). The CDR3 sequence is CASSLYRDNYGYTF. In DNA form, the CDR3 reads TGTGCCAGCAGCTTATACAGGGATAACTATGGCTACACCTTC.

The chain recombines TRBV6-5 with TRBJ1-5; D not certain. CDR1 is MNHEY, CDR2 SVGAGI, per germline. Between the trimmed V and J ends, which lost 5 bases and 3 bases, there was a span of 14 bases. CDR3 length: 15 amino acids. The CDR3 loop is CASSPRGAPNQPQHF. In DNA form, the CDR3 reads TGTGCCAGCAGTCCCCGGGGTGCCCCCAATCAGCCCCAGCATTTT.

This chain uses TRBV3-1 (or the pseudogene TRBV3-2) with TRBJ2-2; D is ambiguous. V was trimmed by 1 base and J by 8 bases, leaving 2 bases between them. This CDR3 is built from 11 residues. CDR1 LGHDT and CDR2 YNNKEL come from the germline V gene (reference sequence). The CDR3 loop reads CASSQVGELFF. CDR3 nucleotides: TGTGCCAGCAGCCAAGTAGGGGAGCTGTTTTTT.

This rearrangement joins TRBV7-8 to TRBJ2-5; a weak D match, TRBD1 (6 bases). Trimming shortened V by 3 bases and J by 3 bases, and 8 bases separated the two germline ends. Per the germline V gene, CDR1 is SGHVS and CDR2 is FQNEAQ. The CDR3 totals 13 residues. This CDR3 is CASSFQGKETQYF. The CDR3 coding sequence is TGTGCCAGCAGCTTCCAGGGGAAAGAGACCCAGTACTTC.

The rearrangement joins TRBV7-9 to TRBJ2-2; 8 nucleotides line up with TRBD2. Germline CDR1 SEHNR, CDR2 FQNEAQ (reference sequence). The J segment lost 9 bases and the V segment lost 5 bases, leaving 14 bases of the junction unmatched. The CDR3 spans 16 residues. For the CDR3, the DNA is TGTGCCAGCAGCCCACCAGCGGGGGAGGCTAATCGGGAGCTGTTTTTT. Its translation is CASSPPAGEANRELFF.

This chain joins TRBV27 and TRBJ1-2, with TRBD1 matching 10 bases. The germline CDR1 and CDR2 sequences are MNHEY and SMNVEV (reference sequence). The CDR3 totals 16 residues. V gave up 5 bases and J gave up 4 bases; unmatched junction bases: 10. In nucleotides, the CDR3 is TGTGCCAGCAGTACTGACAGGGGGCCTTCTTCCTATGGCTACACCTTC. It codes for CASSTDRGPSSYGYTF.

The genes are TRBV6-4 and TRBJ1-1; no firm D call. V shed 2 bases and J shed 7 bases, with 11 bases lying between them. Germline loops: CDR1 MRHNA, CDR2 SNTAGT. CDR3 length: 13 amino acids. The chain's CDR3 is CASSDPLTFEAFF. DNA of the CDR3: TGTGCCAGCAGTGACCCACTTACATTTGAAGCTTTCTTT.

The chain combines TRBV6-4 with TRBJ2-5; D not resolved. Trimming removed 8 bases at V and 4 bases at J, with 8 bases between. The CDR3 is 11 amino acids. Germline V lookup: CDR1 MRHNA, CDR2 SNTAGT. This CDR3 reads CASPPLETQYF. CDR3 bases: TGTGCCAGCCCCCCCCTAGAGACCCAGTACTTC.

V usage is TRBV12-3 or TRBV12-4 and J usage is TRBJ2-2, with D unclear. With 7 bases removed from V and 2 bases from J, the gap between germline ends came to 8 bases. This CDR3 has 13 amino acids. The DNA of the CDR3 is TGTGCCAGCACAGCGTTAAACACCGGGGAGCTGTTTTTT. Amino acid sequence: CASTALNTGELFF.